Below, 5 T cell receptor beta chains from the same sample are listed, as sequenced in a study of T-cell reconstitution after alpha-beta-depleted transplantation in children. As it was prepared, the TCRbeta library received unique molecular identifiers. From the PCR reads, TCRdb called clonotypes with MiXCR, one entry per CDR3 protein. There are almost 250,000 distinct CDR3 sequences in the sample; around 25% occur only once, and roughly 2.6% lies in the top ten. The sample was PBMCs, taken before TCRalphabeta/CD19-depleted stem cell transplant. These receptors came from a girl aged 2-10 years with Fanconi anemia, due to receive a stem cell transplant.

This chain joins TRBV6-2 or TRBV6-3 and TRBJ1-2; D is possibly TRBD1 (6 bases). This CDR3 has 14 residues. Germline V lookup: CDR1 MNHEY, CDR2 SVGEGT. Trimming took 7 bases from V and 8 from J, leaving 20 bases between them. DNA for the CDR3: TGTGCCAGCAACCTTCTACAGGGAGGCGGCGGCTACACCTTC. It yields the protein CASNLLQGGGGYTF.

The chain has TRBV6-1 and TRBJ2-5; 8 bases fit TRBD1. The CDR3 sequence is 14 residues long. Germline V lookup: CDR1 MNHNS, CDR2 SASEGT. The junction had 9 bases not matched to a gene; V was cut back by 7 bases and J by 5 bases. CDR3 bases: TGTGCCAGCACCTACGGGACAGGTTTGGAGACCCAGTACTTC. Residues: CASTYGTGLETQYF.

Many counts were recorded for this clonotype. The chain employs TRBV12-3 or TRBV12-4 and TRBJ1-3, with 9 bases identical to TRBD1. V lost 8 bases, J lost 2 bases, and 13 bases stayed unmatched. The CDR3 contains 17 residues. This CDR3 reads CASSHSIGTGPGNTIYF. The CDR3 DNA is TGTGCCAGCTCACACAGTATCGGGACAGGGCCTGGAAACACCATATATTTT.

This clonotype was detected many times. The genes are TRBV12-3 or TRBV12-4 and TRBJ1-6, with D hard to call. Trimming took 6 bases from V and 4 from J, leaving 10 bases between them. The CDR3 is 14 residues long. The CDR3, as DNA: TGTGCCAGCAGACCCGGGCCATATAATTCACCCCTCCACTTT. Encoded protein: CASRPGPYNSPLHF.

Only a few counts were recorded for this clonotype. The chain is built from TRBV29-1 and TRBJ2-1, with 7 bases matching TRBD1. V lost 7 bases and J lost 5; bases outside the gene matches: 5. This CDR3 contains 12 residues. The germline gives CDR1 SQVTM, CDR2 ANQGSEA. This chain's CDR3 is CSDRQGNNEQFF. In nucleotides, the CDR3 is TGCAGCGACAGACAGGGCAACAATGAGCAGTTCTTC.